This TCR beta chain was sequenced for a study of T cell responses to AZD1222 COVID-19 vaccine (dated by TCRdb to the early 2020s). A note on the overall study: AZD1222 recipients with second doses at about 4 weeks or about 12 weeks were pooled, because spike-specific TCR depth and breadth did not differ between schedules. TCR sequencing was performed for more than 230 trial participants, of whom approximately 200 were given two doses of AZD1222 and approximately 25 were given two doses of MenACWY control vaccine. Trial participants were enrolled by age into 18-55, 56-69 and 70-plus year subgroups, with around 140, 26 and 57 TCR-sequenced participants respectively. Overall study results and their limits: Because no samples from the day 14 peak response were available, repertoires could be characterized only after the peak T cell response. The 56-69-year group was small, and its depth increase did not reach significance, likely because of low power. Reportedly, almost half of the unique spike-specific TCRs recognized epitopes lying outside the regions that are mutated in the B.1.351 and B.1.1.7 variants. The vaccine-associated CD4 TCRs covered the entire spike protein, and the dominant responses fell in regions 160-218 and 743-854. Only a handful of AZD1222 recipients were SARS-CoV-2 seropositive at baseline, limiting conclusions about previously exposed vaccinees. Spike-specific TCR breadth and depth rose significantly after two AZD1222 doses compared with day 0 and with MenACWY recipients. Most participants were white British and females outnumbered males, and the authors suggested that clonal diversity may have been underestimated.

The CDR3 regions of human TCRbeta chains were subjected to immunosequencing. In the original analysis: TCRs in the repertoires were matched against a reference library of SARS-CoV-2-specific TCRs that had been generated with the MIRA antigen-specificity platform. Breadth meant the fraction of unique TCRs that were SARS-CoV-2-associated, whereas depth meant the fraction of total T cells that were SARS-CoV-2-associated. Using the MIRA data, each spike-specific TCR was assigned both to the spike region to which the TCR was reactive and to a CD4 or CD8 class. Log10-transformed breadth and depth values were compared by one-way ANOVA with Sidak's multiple comparisons tests. The source is immuneACCESS, and TCRdb retained only in-frame sequences with V and J called. Part of the clones is not carried over; for the studies checked, unresolved V genes explain less than half of this, and the remainder is unexplained. V, J and clone size are those of that table, while D and trimming were read from the DNA. This sample comprises over 80,000 clones, 80% to 90% of them detected only once. The ten largest make up about 28% of the sample.

Per the publication, the time point label means: baseline before first vaccination. Vaccinee samples came from UK trials COV001 and COV002, including a single-blind randomized controlled phase 2/3 trial of AZD1222 (ChAdOx1 nCoV-19) in healthy adults. For TCRbeta chain sequencing, PBMC samples were collected from trial participants at day 0 and at day 28 after the second dose. CDR1 and CDR2, looked up from the germline V gene, are MDHEN and SYDVKM. V gives up 7 bases and J gives up 4 bases, and the segment between their germline ends measures 11 bases. The CDR3 runs 12 residues from the cysteine to the phenylalanine. Only the CDR3 part of the read is kept: 36 bases, read in frame from the first base. Concerning this clone itself: Its recognized antigen is unknown. No per-base quality is available; no much larger clone lies one base away.

The specimen comprised peripheral blood, sampled on day 0 of AZD1222 vaccination. The TCR originated in an adult in good health. The V and J genes are TRBV28 and TRBJ2-7, with TRBD2 perhaps the D gene, on 5 matching bases. CDR3 reads: CASTLEGYEQYF. Here is the DNA: TGTGCCAGCACCCTCGAGGGTTACGAGCAGTACTTC.